These T cell receptor beta chains were read from a single sample in a study of blood T cell repertoires in COVID-19. Assay: immunoSEQ multiplex PCR; the TCRdb copy retains only in-frame clones and omits some. The table lists under 130,000 clones, about 90% of them singletons. The specimen sequenced was peripheral blood. Receptors originate from a woman in her fifties or sixties with acute or convalescent COVID-19. The CDR3 runs from the conserved cysteine through the conserved F or W. D genes are given only for firm matches. Clone size is stated in some rows and not others, as once, few, many or a class when expanded.

clone size	J gene	V gene	D gene	CDR3 DNA	CDR3 protein
-	TRBJ2-1	TRBV27	-	TGTGCCAGATGGAAGGGGCCTCCCCTTTACAATGAGCAGTTCTTC	CARWKGPPLYNEQFF
-	TRBJ1-1	TRBV15	-	TGTGCCACCAGCAGCGGGATGAACACTGAAGCTTTCTTT	CATSSGMNTEAFF
-	TRBJ1-1	TRBV5-4	-	TGTGCCAGCAGTGGCCGAAACACTGAAGCTTTCTTT	CASSGRNTEAFF
-	TRBJ1-2	TRBV28	-	TGTGCCAGCAGGGCCGAGGCGCCTAACTATGGCTACACCTTC	CASRAEAPNYGYTF
-	TRBJ1-2	TRBV29-1	-	TGCAGCGTTGAAGATCTTAATGGCTACACCTTC	CSVEDLNGYTF
-	TRBJ1-1	TRBV2	-	TGTGCCAGCAGTGAAGACCGGGGCACTGAAGCTTTCTTT	CASSEDRGTEAFF
-	TRBJ2-7	TRBV5-1	TRBD2	TGCGCCAGCAGCTTATGGGCTAGCGGGACCTCGGACTACTACGAGCAGTACTTC	CASSLWASGTSDYYEQYF
once	TRBJ2-5	TRBV15	TRBD2	TGTGCCACCAGCAGGGTCCGAACTAGCGGGAGGCAAGAGACCCAGTACTTC	CATSRVRTSGRQETQYF
-	TRBJ1-1	TRBV28	TRBD1	TGTGCCAGCAGTTTTGGAGGGGGCGCGTACACTGAAGCTTTCTTT	CASSFGGGAYTEAFF
-	TRBJ1-2	TRBV25-1	-	TGTGCCAGCAGTTCGGGTTATGGCTACACCTTC	CASSSGYGYTF
-	TRBJ2-6	TRBV7-6	-	TGTGCCAGCAGCTTAGGGAGCTCTGGGGCCAACGTCCTGACTTTC	CASSLGSSGANVLTF
-	TRBJ1-2	TRBV25-1	-	TGTGCCAGCAAAGCTCAGGCAGCCTATGGCTACACCTTC	CASKAQAAYGYTF
-	TRBJ1-1	TRBV7-3	-	TGTGCCAGCAGCCTGGGCGGGGAAAGGCGGACTGAAGCTTTCTTT	CASSLGGERRTEAFF
-	TRBJ1-4	TRBV4-1	-	TGCGCCAGCAGCTCTTCGACAGGTTATAATGAAAAACTGTTTTTT	CASSSSTGYNEKLFF
-	TRBJ1-1	TRBV11-3	-	TGTGCCAGCAGCCCGAGCGGGGGCACTGAAGCTTTCTTT	CASSPSGGTEAFF
-	TRBJ2-5	TRBV28	-	TGTGCCAGCAGTTTAGGAGGCGCCTGGGGGGCCCAGTACTTC	CASSLGGAWGAQYF
-	TRBJ1-3	TRBV18	TRBD1	TGTGCCAGCTCAACAGGGGCTGGAAACACCATATATTTT	CASSTGAGNTIYF
-	TRBJ1-3	TRBV13	-	TGTGCCAGCAGCTCCTACACAGGCACCATATATTTT	CASSSYTGTIYF
-	TRBJ1-1	TRBV5-1	TRBD1	TGCGCCAGCAGCTTGGAGCAGGGGGGGAACACTGAAGCTTTCTTT	CASSLEQGGNTEAFF
-	TRBJ2-5	TRBV11-2	-	TGTGCCAGCAGCTTAGGGGGGGTAGAGACCCAGTACTTC	CASSLGGVETQYF
-	TRBJ2-4	TRBV2	-	TGTGCCAGCAGTGAAGCTCCAGGCAGGAACATTCAGTACTTC	CASSEAPGRNIQYF
-	TRBJ1-5	TRBV18	-	TGTGCCAGCTCACCGCACCGGTATGTGACAGATAGCAATCAGCCCCAGCATTTT	CASSPHRYVTDSNQPQHF
-	TRBJ1-1	TRBV5-1	-	TGCGCCAGCAGCTTGGCCACAGACAGCACTGAAGCTTTCTTT	CASSLATDSTEAFF
-	TRBJ1-5	TRBV7-4	TRBD1	TGTGCCAGCAGCCCACCATCCTCAGGGGGACATCAGCCCCAGCATTTT	CASSPPSSGGHQPQHF
-	TRBJ1-6	TRBV18	-	TGTGCCAGCTCACCAGACAGGAATTCACCCCTCCACTTT	CASSPDRNSPLHF
-	TRBJ1-4	TRBV7-9	-	TGTGCCAGCGGGAGATCTGCAACTAATGAAAAACTGTTTTTT	CASGRSATNEKLFF
-	TRBJ2-7	TRBV7-3	TRBD2	TGTGCCAGCAGCTTAAGTGCGGGGGGCTTCTACGAGCAGTACTTC	CASSLSAGGFYEQYF
-	TRBJ2-2	TRBV3-1/TRBV3-2	TRBD2	TGTGCCAGCAGCCCAGTAGCGGGAGAGATCGTCGGGGAGCTGTTTTTT	CASSPVAGEIVGELFF
-	TRBJ2-5	TRBV11-3	TRBD1	TGTGCCAGCAGCATCGGACAGGGGATGGGAGAGACCCAGTACTTC	CASSIGQGMGETQYF
-	TRBJ1-5	TRBV15	-	TGTGCCACCAGCATGGGAGTTCAGAGCAATCAGCCCCAGCATTTT	CATSMGVQSNQPQHF
-	TRBJ1-5	TRBV28	-	TGTGCCAGCAGTTCCCACTTCCGGACAGACCTAGCTAATCAGCCCCAGCATTTT	CASSSHFRTDLANQPQHF
-	TRBJ1-1	TRBV25-1	-	TGTGCCAGCAGCCCCACGGGGGGCGCGACTGAAGCTTTCTTT	CASSPTGGATEAFF